Listed below are T cell receptor beta chains from one sample, sequenced in a study of molecular identifiers for immune sequencing clone quantification. Using its own MiXCR run on the PCR reads, TCRdb lists one record per CDR3 protein. The data hold roughly 86,000 distinct CDR3 sequences, with under 20% observed a single time. The sample taken for sequencing was naive CD8+ T cells from blood, with Jurkat cell RNA spiked in. These TCRs come from a human donor in good health. Some libraries in this study had Jurkat cell RNA spiked in. The CDR3 runs from the conserved cysteine through the conserved F or W. The order of the fields is clone size, D gene, J gene, V gene, CDR3 DNA, CDR3 protein. D genes are given only for firm matches. A clone size is listed for some rows: how often the clone was seen (once, few, many), or a class if it is expanded.

clone_size: many
d_call: NA
j_call: TRBJ2-1
v_call: TRBV7-9
cdr3_nt: TGTGCCAGCACCCTACCGAGGACGAATGAGCAGTTCTTC
cdr3_aa: CASTLPRTNEQFF

clone_size: NA
d_call: NA
j_call: TRBJ2-5
v_call: TRBV7-2
cdr3_nt: TGTGCCAGCAGCCCAACGACAGGCATCCAAGAGACCCAGTACTTC
cdr3_aa: CASSPTTGIQETQYF

clone_size: many
d_call: TRBD1
j_call: TRBJ2-7
v_call: TRBV27
cdr3_nt: TGTGCCAGCAGTCCTGGGACAGACGAGCAGTACTTC
cdr3_aa: CASSPGTDEQYF

clone_size: NA
d_call: NA
j_call: TRBJ2-2
v_call: TRBV30
cdr3_nt: TGTGCCTGGAGTCAAGGGGATTGGACCGGGGAGCTGTTTTTT
cdr3_aa: CAWSQGDWTGELFF

clone_size: many
d_call: NA
j_call: TRBJ2-7
v_call: TRBV29-1
cdr3_nt: TGCAGCGTTGACAATCGAGAGGAGCCCTACGAGCAGTACTTC
cdr3_aa: CSVDNREEPYEQYF

clone_size: NA
d_call: NA
j_call: TRBJ2-1
v_call: TRBV11-2
cdr3_nt: TGTGCCAGCAGCTTAGATAGATCGAAGAGCTCCTACAATGAGCAGTTCTTC
cdr3_aa: CASSLDRSKSSYNEQFF

clone_size: NA
d_call: NA
j_call: TRBJ2-7
v_call: TRBV7-9
cdr3_nt: TGTGCCAGCAGCTCGAGCGAGGGACCCCAAGGGGGAGGCGAGCAGTGCTTC
cdr3_aa: CASSSSEGPQGGGEQCF

clone_size: NA
d_call: TRBD2
j_call: TRBJ2-1
v_call: TRBV5-3
cdr3_nt: TGTGCCAGCAGCTGGGGGACTAGCGGGGGGAATGAGCAGTTCTTC
cdr3_aa: CASSWGTSGGNEQFF

clone_size: many
d_call: TRBD2
j_call: TRBJ2-5
v_call: TRBV5-1
cdr3_nt: TGCGCCAGCAGCTCGTGGGGATTAGGAGCGGGGGGGCAAGAGACCCAGTACTTC
cdr3_aa: CASSSWGLGAGGQETQYF

clone_size: many
d_call: NA
j_call: TRBJ2-7
v_call: TRBV7-9
cdr3_nt: TGTGCCAGCAGCCCCGGACTCGGGGAGCAGTACTTC
cdr3_aa: CASSPGLGEQYF

clone_size: many
d_call: TRBD1
j_call: TRBJ1-1
v_call: TRBV2
cdr3_nt: TGTGCCATCCGGGACAGGGGTGAAGCTTTCTTT
cdr3_aa: CAIRDRGEAFF

clone_size: many
d_call: TRBD1
j_call: TRBJ1-6
v_call: TRBV9
cdr3_nt: TGTGCCAGCAGCGTAGCAGGGACAGCCCTCCACTTT
cdr3_aa: CASSVAGTALHF

clone_size: many
d_call: TRBD2
j_call: TRBJ2-4
v_call: TRBV14
cdr3_nt: TGTGCCAGCAGCCGCGGGGGGCGAAACATTCAGTACTTC
cdr3_aa: CASSRGGRNIQYF

clone_size: many
d_call: NA
j_call: TRBJ2-7
v_call: TRBV5-5
cdr3_nt: TGTGCCAGCAGCTTGACTCCGTTTTCGGGGGAGCAGTACTTC
cdr3_aa: CASSLTPFSGEQYF

clone_size: few
d_call: TRBD1
j_call: TRBJ2-1
v_call: TRBV11-3
cdr3_nt: TGTGCCAGCAGCCCCGACGACAGGGTGGTACATGAGCAGTTCTTC
cdr3_aa: CASSPDDRVVHEQFF

clone_size: many
d_call: TRBD2
j_call: TRBJ2-1
v_call: TRBV6-5
cdr3_nt: TGTGCCAGCAGCCGCCTAGCGGGAGGTTCCTACAATGAGCAGTTCTTC
cdr3_aa: CASSRLAGGSYNEQFF

clone_size: NA
d_call: NA
j_call: TRBJ2-3
v_call: TRBV23-1
cdr3_nt: TGTGCCAGCAGTGTCGGACTCCCCCCGGATACGCAGTATTTT
cdr3_aa: CASSVGLPPDTQYF

clone_size: many
d_call: TRBD2
j_call: TRBJ2-1
v_call: TRBV5-6
cdr3_nt: TGTGCCAGCAGCCTAGGGACTAGCGGGTTGGGGTTCTTC
cdr3_aa: CASSLGTSGLGFF

clone_size: few
d_call: TRBD1
j_call: TRBJ1-2
v_call: TRBV5-4
cdr3_nt: TGTGCCAGCAGCGATGATCCGGGACAGGGCTGGGGCTACACCTTC
cdr3_aa: CASSDDPGQGWGYTF

clone_size: NA
d_call: TRBD2
j_call: TRBJ2-7
v_call: TRBV4-3
cdr3_nt: TGCGCCAGCAGCCAAGGGACTAGCGAGGGCTACGAGCAGTACTTC
cdr3_aa: CASSQGTSEGYEQYF

clone_size: few
d_call: NA
j_call: TRBJ2-7
v_call: TRBV27
cdr3_nt: TGTGCCAGCAGTACAGGGATATCCTACGAGCAGTACTTC
cdr3_aa: CASSTGISYEQYF

clone_size: many
d_call: TRBD1
j_call: TRBJ2-2
v_call: TRBV28
cdr3_nt: TGTGCCAGCAGTTTACTAAACAGGGGGCGGAGCGGGGAGCTGTTTTTT
cdr3_aa: CASSLLNRGRSGELFF

clone_size: many
d_call: TRBD1
j_call: TRBJ2-3
v_call: TRBV27
cdr3_nt: TGTGCCAGCAGTCCCATAAACAGGGGGCGCAACGCGGTGTCAGATACGCAGTATTTT
cdr3_aa: CASSPINRGRNAVSDTQYF

clone_size: many
d_call: NA
j_call: TRBJ1-5
v_call: TRBV4-1
cdr3_nt: TGCGCCAGCAGCCAAGATCGGACAATCAATCAGCCCCAGCATTTT
cdr3_aa: CASSQDRTINQPQHF

clone_size: many
d_call: TRBD2
j_call: TRBJ2-2
v_call: TRBV4-3
cdr3_nt: TGCGCCAGCAGCCAAGATCCAGCGGGAGTAGGTGACGGGGAGCTGTTTTTT
cdr3_aa: CASSQDPAGVGDGELFF